This T cell receptor (beta chain) was captured in a study of OX40 agonist ivuxolimab in advanced cancers. Study in general: Patients in the trial were receiving intravenous ivuxolimab every 2 weeks, at doses of 0.01 to 10 mg/kg. Patients undergoing dose escalation presented with hepatocellular carcinoma, melanoma, renal cell or head and neck cancer. People who had prior anti-PD-1, anti-PD-L1 or anti-CTLA-4 therapy could take part, and 35% to 50% had some.

This CDR3 comprises 14 residues. Germline V lookup: CDR1 LNHDA, CDR2 SQIVND (reference sequence). The V end was cut by 1 base, the J end by 6 bases, with 12 bases between. TCRdb keeps only in-frame clones here, not all; method: immunoSEQ multiplex PCR. The sample has about 66,000 clones, 88% seen once. Autoimmune disease history or systemic immunosuppression led to patients being barred. This clone has a single count. Sample: CD4+ or CD8+ T cells sorted from blood, taken in a trial of the OX40 agonist ivuxolimab. The clonotype was recovered from an adult with an advanced solid tumor such as melanoma, head and neck, liver or kidney cancer. The V call is TRBV19, the J call TRBJ1-1, with D tentatively TRBD1 (5 bases). In nucleotides, the CDR3 is TGTGCCAGTAGTATAGGGCAGGGTTACTCTGAAGCTTTCTTT. It codes for CASSIGQGYSEAFF.